A single sample gave rise to the 6 T cell receptor beta chains below, sequenced in a study of blood T cells in healthy people across ages. A second PCR of about 7 to 12 cycles used a sample-barcoded 5' primer and a J-beta primer mix. TCRdb re-called the 5' RACE reads with MiXCR, one entry per CDR3 protein. The sample consists of 1,500,000 or so distinct CDR3 sequences, roughly 43% of them appearing once. The sequencing input was blood. These receptor sequences come from a woman under 30 in good health.

This chain joins TRBV12-3 or TRBV12-4 and TRBJ1-1, with a weak D call TRBD1 (6 bases). Trimming took off 8 bases at V and 2 bases at J, with 12 bases between the two ends. The CDR3 covers 13 residues. Here the CDR3 DNA reads TGTGCCAGCCGACGGACAGACAACACTGAAGCTTTCTTT. Translated, it gives CASRRTDNTEAFF.

The chain recombines TRBV29-1 with TRBJ2-3; 11 bases fit TRBD2. Germline CDR1 SQVTM, CDR2 ANQGSEA. With V trimmed by 7 bases and J by 4 bases, 7 bases remained unmatched. This CDR3 has 14 amino acids. The CDR3 spells CSAYSGRAADTQYF. CDR3 nucleotides: TGCAGCGCTTATAGCGGGAGGGCCGCAGATACGCAGTATTTT.

This clonotype was recorded many times. The rearrangement joins TRBV7-2 to TRBJ1-1; 9 nucleotides align to TRBD1. Germline loops: CDR1 SGHTA, CDR2 FQGNSA. J was trimmed by 2 bases and V by 5 bases; bases with no gene match: 3. CDR3 size: 14 residues. The CDR3 region has the DNA TGTGCCAGCAGCCGGGACAGGGCCAACACTGAAGCTTTCTTT. It translates to CASSRDRANTEAFF.

The genes are TRBV14 and TRBJ1-2, with 7 bases matching TRBD1. V was clipped by 1 base and J by 2 bases; unmatched bases: 7. The CDR3 is made up of 16 amino acids. The germline CDR1 and CDR2 sequences are SGHDN and FVKESK. The CDR3 is CASSQGSKGANYGYTF. CDR3 coding DNA: TGTGCCAGCAGCCAAGGGTCGAAGGGGGCGAACTATGGCTACACCTTC.

Remarks on this clonotype: The junction differs from germline at one of its ends, possibly a read error. The chain combines TRBV9 with TRBJ1-1; 7 bases line up with TRBD1. CDR3 size: 17 residues. Looked up from germline, CDR1 is SGDLS and CDR2 is YYNGEE. CDR3 amino acids: CANSAFYLDRANTEAFF. DNA for the CDR3: TGTGCCAACAGCGCGTTTTACCTCGACAGGGCGAACACTGAAGCTTTCTTT. The full variable domain, completed using reference TRBV9 and TRBJ1-1, is DSGVTQTPKHLITATGQRVTLRCSPRSGDLSVYWYQQSLDQGLQFLIQYYNGEERAKGNILERFSAQQFPDLHSELNLSSLELGDSALYFCANSAFYLDRANTEAFFGQGTRLTVV.

This clonotype was counted only a few times. This chain links TRBV12-3 or TRBV12-4 with TRBJ2-4; D is uncertain. V was pared by 2 bases and J by 0 bases, with 5 bases between. The CDR3 contains 14 residues. CDR3 in amino acids: CASSLPGAKNIQYF. CDR3 in DNA: TGTGCCAGCAGTTTACCGGGAGCCAAAAACATTCAGTACTTC.